These 7 T cell receptor beta chains share one sample of origin, sequenced in a study of low-dose radiotherapy and immunotherapy resistance in tumors. TRAV- and TRBV-specific primers primed first-strand cDNA, covering alpha and beta chains. The authors ran around 20 PCR cycles to amplify TCRs with a constant-region primer and V-primer adapter. TCRdb reprocessed the reads via MiXCR and lists one record per CDR3 protein. This table holds about 12,000 distinct CDR3 sequences, 65% to 85% found once. These receptors were obtained from a human donor with advanced metastatic prostate, ovarian, gallbladder or colorectal cancer (not recorded which). This table probably holds off-target reads from a library built for another chain.

This clonotype was recorded a few times. The chain joins TRBV18 to TRBJ2-3, with 9 bases matching TRBD1. The V gene's germline CDR1 is KGHSH and CDR2 LQKENI. The V and J ends lost 2 bases and 8 bases, in that order; junction bases with no gene match: 5. This CDR3 has 14 residues. The CDR3 here is CASSPATGGTTQYF. The CDR3 coding sequence is TGTGCCAGCTCACCAGCCACAGGGGGCACTACGCAGTATTTT.

The CDR3 spells CASSLTLAGPYEQYF. CDR3 nucleotide sequence: TGTGCCAGCAGCTTGACTCTAGCGGGACCCTACGAGCAGTACTTC. The rearrangement joins TRBV7-2 to TRBJ2-7, with 9 positions matching TRBD2. Germline V gene data show CDR1 as SGHTA and CDR2 as FQGNSA. V was clipped by 3 bases and J by 2 bases; unmatched bases: 5. This CDR3 contains 15 residues.

This clonotype was seen a few times. The chain recombines TRBV28 with TRBJ2-7; 8 bases are a match to TRBD1. The germline V gene has CDR1 MDHEN and CDR2 SYDVKM. J lost 3 bases, V lost 3 bases, and 1 base had no gene match. CDR3 size: 13 residues. The CDR3 coding sequence is TGTGCCAGCAGTTTCACAGGGGGCTACGAGCAGTACTTC. It encodes CASSFTGGYEQYF. The full variable domain, its missing parts supplied by reference TRBV28 and TRBJ2-7, is DVKVTQSSRYLVKRTGEKVFLECVQDMDHENMFWYRQDPGLGLRLIYFSYDVKMKEKGDIPEGYSVSREKKERFSLILESASTNQTSMYLCASSFTGGYEQYFGPGTRLTVT.

The chain couples TRBV5-1 to TRBJ1-4; TRBD1 is a possible D gene (5 bases). Germline CDR1 and CDR2: SGHRS and YFSETQ. Trimming shortened V by 4 bases and J by 0 bases, and 13 bases separated the two germline ends. The CDR3 covers 16 residues. The CDR3 protein is CASSVGTETTNEKLFF. The CDR3 bases are TGCGCCAGCAGCGTCGGGACCGAGACAACTAATGAAAAACTGTTTTTT.

This chain links TRBV19 with TRBJ2-2; no definite D call. Germline-derived CDR1 and CDR2 are LNHDA and SQIVND (reference sequence). With 10 bases removed from V and 4 bases from J, the gap between germline ends came to 19 bases. CDR3 length equals 15 residues. The CDR3 DNA follows: TGTGCCACTTCTATTGTGGCCTTCGGCACCGGGGAGCTGTTTTTT. This gives the protein CATSIVAFGTGELFF.

This chain uses TRBV20-1 with TRBJ2-3, with D possibly matching TRBD1 (6 bases). CDR1 is DFQATT, CDR2 SNEGSKA, per germline (reference sequence). The CDR3 is 15 amino acids. V was trimmed by 5 bases and J by 2 bases, leaving 17 bases between them. Here the CDR3 reads CSAPEGGTTTDTQYF. In DNA, the CDR3 is TGCAGTGCTCCGGAAGGGGGTACTACCACAGATACGCAGTATTTT.

The V gene is TRBV4-3, the J gene TRBJ2-7; D is perhaps TRBD2 (5 bases). Germline loops: CDR1 LGHNA, CDR2 YSLEER. The CDR3 consists of 14 residues. V was cut by 4 bases and J by 2 bases, with 12 bases left in between. CDR3 DNA: TGCGCCAGCAGCCCTCGGACCGGGGCCTACGAGCAGTACTTC. As protein: CASSPRTGAYEQYF.